The sequence of this T cell receptor beta chain was determined in a study of shared clonotypes between healthy human individuals. This CDR3 is built from 13 residues. Trimming took 3 bases from V and 3 from J, leaving 8 bases between them. Germline CDR1 and CDR2: SGHTA and FQGTGA. TCRdb keeps only in-frame clones here, not all; method: immunoSEQ multiplex PCR. The table shows under 1,100,000 clones, with around 82% occurring only once. The clonotype was recovered from a man younger than 35 in good health. Some clones in this sample may be carry-over from other donors' samples. V and J are TRBV7-3 and TRBJ1-1; the D gene is possibly TRBD1 (5 bases). The sequenced material came from memory CD4+ T cells from PBMCs. Specified subset: CD45RA-negative fraction. CDR3: CASSLGRHTEAFF. The CDR3, as DNA: TGTGCCAGCAGCTTGGGGCGGCACACTGAAGCTTTCTTT.